This T cell receptor beta chain emerged from a study of OX40 agonist ivuxolimab in advanced cancers. Study summary: Administration of intravenous ivuxolimab to patients occurred every 2 weeks at 0.01 to 10 mg/kg.

The repertoire was sequenced with immunoSEQ multiplex PCR; TCRdb's copy has only in-frame clones and lacks some. The sample has some 31,000 clones, approximately 89% seen once. Germline lookup yields CDR1 SGHDT and CDR2 YYEEEE. This CDR3 region has 12 residues. The V and J ends lost 5 bases and 6 bases respectively, with 9 bases between them. The receptor's source is an adult with an advanced solid tumor such as melanoma, head and neck, liver or kidney cancer. The chain carries TRBV5-6 and TRBJ1-5; D not certain. This specimen consisted of CD4+ or CD8+ T cells sorted from blood, obtained in a trial of the OX40 agonist ivuxolimab. Here the CDR3 reads CASSDLGQPQHF. Here the CDR3 DNA reads TGTGCCAGCAGTGACTTGGGTCAGCCCCAGCATTTT.